This T cell receptor (beta chain) originates from a study of T cells in Graves' hyperthyroidism and ophthalmopathy. Whole-study context: Peripheral blood was obtained at initial diagnosis, preceding any treatment. Study-wide results and caveats: Most clonotypes that expanded in the thyroid above 0.001 also showed up in blood.

This clonotype was counted a few times. What it binds is unknown. Amplified TCR beta CDR3 regions derived from RNA transcripts. Researchers ran a first-round RT-PCR on the TCR CDR3 using the HTBI primer set. TCRdb passed the multiplex PCR reads through MiXCR, listing each CDR3 protein once. The data contain 650,000 to 750,000 distinct CDR3 sequences, 12% to 15% of them singletons. CDR1 and CDR2 from the germline V gene are MNHNY and SVGAGI (reference sequence). The CDR3 is made up of 15 amino acids. V gave up 2 bases and J gave up 7 bases, with 12 bases separating them. Uncontrolled infection, other autoimmune disease, pregnancy and lactation each barred patients from inclusion.

This sequence was found in a woman in her late teens or twenties with Graves' hyperthyroidism. The specimen sequenced was blood. This rearrangement joins TRBV6-6 to TRBJ1-6; no clear D gene. In DNA form, the CDR3 reads TGTGCCAGCAGTTACAGCTGGAATCGAAATTCACCCCTCCACTTT. It codes for CASSYSWNRNSPLHF.